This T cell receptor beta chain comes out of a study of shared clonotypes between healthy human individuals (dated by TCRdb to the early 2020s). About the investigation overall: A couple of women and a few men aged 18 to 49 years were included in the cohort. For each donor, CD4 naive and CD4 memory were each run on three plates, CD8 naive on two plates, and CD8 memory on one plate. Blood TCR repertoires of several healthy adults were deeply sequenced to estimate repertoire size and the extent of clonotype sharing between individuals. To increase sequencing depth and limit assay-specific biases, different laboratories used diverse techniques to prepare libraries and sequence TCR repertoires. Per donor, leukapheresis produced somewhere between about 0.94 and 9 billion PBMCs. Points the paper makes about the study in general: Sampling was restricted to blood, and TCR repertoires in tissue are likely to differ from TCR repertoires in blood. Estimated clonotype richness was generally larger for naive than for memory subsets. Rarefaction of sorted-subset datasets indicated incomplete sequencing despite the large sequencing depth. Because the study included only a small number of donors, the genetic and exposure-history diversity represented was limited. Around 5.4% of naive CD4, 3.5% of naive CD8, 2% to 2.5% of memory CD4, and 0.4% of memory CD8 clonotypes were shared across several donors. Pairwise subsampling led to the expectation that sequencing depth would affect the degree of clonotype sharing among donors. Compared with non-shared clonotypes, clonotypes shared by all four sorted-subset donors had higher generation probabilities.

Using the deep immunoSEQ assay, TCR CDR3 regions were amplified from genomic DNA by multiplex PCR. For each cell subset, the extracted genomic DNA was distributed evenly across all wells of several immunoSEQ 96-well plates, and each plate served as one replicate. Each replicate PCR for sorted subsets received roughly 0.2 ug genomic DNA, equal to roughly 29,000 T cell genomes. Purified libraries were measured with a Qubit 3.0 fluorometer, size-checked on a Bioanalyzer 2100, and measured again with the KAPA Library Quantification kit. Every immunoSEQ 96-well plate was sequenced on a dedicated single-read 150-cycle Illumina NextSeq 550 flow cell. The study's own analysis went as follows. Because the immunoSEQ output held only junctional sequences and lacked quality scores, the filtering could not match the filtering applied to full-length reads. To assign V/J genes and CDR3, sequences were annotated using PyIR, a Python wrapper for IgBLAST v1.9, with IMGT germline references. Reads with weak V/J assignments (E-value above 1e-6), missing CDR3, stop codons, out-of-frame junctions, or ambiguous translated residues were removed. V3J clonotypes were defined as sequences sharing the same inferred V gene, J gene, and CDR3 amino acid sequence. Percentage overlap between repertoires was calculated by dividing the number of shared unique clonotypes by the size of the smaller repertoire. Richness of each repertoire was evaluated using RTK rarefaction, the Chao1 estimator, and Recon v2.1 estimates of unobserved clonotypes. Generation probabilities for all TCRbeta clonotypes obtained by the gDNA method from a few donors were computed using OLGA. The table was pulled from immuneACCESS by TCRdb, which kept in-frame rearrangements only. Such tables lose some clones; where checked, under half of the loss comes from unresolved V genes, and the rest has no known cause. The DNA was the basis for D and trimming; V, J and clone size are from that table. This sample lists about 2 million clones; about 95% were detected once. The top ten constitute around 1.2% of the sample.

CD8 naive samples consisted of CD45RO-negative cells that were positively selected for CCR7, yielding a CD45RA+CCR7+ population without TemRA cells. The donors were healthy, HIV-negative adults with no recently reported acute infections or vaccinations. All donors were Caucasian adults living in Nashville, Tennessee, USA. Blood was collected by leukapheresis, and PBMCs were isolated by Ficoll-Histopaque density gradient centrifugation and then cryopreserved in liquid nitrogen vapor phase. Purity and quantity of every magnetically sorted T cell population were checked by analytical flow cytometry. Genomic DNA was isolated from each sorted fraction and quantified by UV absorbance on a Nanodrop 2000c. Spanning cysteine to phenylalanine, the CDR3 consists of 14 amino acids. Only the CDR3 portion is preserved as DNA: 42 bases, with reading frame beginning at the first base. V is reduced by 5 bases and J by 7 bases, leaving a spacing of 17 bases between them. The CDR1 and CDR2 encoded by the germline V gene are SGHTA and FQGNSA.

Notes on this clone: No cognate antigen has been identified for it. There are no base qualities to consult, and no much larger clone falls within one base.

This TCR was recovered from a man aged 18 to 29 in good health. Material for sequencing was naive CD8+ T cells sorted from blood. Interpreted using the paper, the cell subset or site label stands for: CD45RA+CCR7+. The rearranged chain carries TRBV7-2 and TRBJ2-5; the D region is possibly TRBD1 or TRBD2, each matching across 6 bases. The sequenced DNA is TGTGCCAGCAGCCCGGGGGCCCCTGGAGGGACCCAGTACTTC. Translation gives CASSPGAPGGTQYF.